The TCR beta chain under discussion was sequenced for a study of blood T cell repertoires in COVID-19. The germline gives CDR1 MGHRA, CDR2 YSYEKL. Deletions cut 4 bases from V and 2 bases from J, with 8 bases between. The CDR3 runs 13 residues. Per the study methods: Scientists estimated how many nucleated cells there were by amplifying reference gene primers. Measured with immunoSEQ multiplex PCR; TCRdb has only the in-frame clones, and not every one. For V, J and clone size, that table is used; D and trimming come from the DNA. Altogether more than 90,000 clones are present, about 85% being singletons, with the ten largest covering less than 9.5%.

The sample was peripheral blood. V gene TRBV4-1 combines with J gene TRBJ1-2; TRBD1 is a possible D gene (6 bases). The clonotype comes from a human donor in a cohort sampled during active COVID-19. The CDR3 sequence is CASSPGQNYGYTF. CDR3 sequence (DNA): TGCGCCAGCAGCCCCGGACAGAACTATGGCTACACCTTC.